One sample yielded the 2 T cell receptor beta chains listed below, sequenced in a study of beta chain features in type 1 diabetes. Broader study findings: A moderate, significant TCRB CDR3 shortening appeared in type 1 diabetes across four CD4+ subsets.

Antigen specificity for these receptors is unknown. Investigators reverse transcribed all isolated RNA, so they sequenced expressed TCRB transcripts. The protocol was immunoSEQ multiplex PCR, while the TCRdb copy is restricted to in-frame clones and leaves out a portion. The sample includes 200,000 to 300,000 clones, roughly 22% of them seen just once. Sequenced material: naive CD4+ T cells from blood. Receptor source: a woman in her forties with type 1 diabetes.

The V call is TRBV7-8, the J call TRBJ2-3; a weak D match, TRBD2 (7 bases). Trimming cost V 6 bases and J 6 bases, with 16 bases left between them. The germline V gene has CDR1 SGHVS and CDR2 FQNEAQ. The CDR3 is made up of 14 amino acids. CDR3 loop: CASSPSGGSDTQYF. The CDR3 DNA reads TGTGCCAGCAGTCCTTCGGGGGGCTCGGATACGCAGTATTTT.

This clone has only a few counts. The genes are TRBV30 and TRBJ1-4, with D possibly matching TRBD1 (5 bases). From germline, CDR1 is GTSNPN and CDR2 SVGIG (reference sequence). The CDR3 consists of 15 residues. Trimming removed 1 base at V and 8 bases at J, with 17 bases between. The CDR3 is CAWSGSTVGGEKLFF. The DNA for the CDR3 is TGTGCCTGGAGTGGATCGACAGTCGGTGGAGAAAAACTGTTTTTT.